The 21 T cell receptor beta chains below come from one sample, sequenced in a study of blood T cell repertoires in COVID-19. The protocol was immunoSEQ multiplex PCR, while the TCRdb copy is restricted to in-frame clones and leaves out a portion. The sample consists of over 200,000 clones, around 80% of them appearing once. Sequenced input: peripheral blood. Every receptor here comes from a woman aged 45-65 years with acute or convalescent COVID-19.

The rearrangement joins TRBV19 to TRBJ1-5; 7 positions match TRBD1. This CDR3 spans 17 amino acids. With 6 bases clipped from V and 4 bases from J, the junction kept 15 bases outside the gene matches. The V gene's germline CDR1 is LNHDA and CDR2 SQIVND (reference sequence). This CDR3 reads CASSPLGTGVRNQPQHF. The CDR3 DNA follows: TGTGCCAGTAGCCCCCTTGGAACAGGGGTGAGAAATCAGCCCCAGCATTTT.

This clone was observed a handful of times. This chain connects TRBV27 to TRBJ2-1; 8 bases agree with TRBD1. The V gene end was trimmed by 3 bases and the J gene end by 8 bases; junction bases not matched to a gene: 3. The CDR3 loop spans 13 amino acids. Per germline, CDR1 MNHEY and CDR2 SMNVEV (reference sequence). The chain's CDR3 is CASSFLDRDEQFF. As DNA, the CDR3 is TGTGCCAGCAGTTTCTTGGACAGGGATGAGCAGTTCTTC.

The gene calls are TRBV5-5 and TRBJ1-1; the D gene is possibly TRBD1 (5 bases). Germline V CDR1 and CDR2: SGHKS, YYEKEE (reference sequence). Trimming removed 3 bases at V and 4 bases at J, with 7 bases between. The CDR3 is made up of 12 amino acids. The CDR3 loop is CASSSGGTEAFF. The CDR3 DNA sequence: TGTGCCAGCAGCTCGGGGGGCACTGAAGCTTTCTTT. Complete variable domain (other parts from reference TRBV5-5 and TRBJ1-1): DAGVTQSPTHLIKTRGQQVTLRCSPISGHKSVSWYQQVLGQGPQFIFQYYEKEERGRGNFPDRFSARQFPNYSSELNVNALLLGDSALYLCASSSGGTEAFFGQGTRLTVV.

The CDR3 sequence is CASSRTSGEQYF. In nucleotides, the CDR3 is TGTGCCAGCAGCAGGACTAGCGGCGAGCAGTACTTC. The chain couples TRBV5-6 to TRBJ2-7; 10 bases map to TRBD2. The germline V gene has CDR1 SGHDT and CDR2 YYEEEE. The CDR3 is 12 residues long. Trimming removed 4 bases from V and 6 bases from J; junction bases left unmatched: 1.

This clone was picked up a small number of times. V and J are TRBV24-1 and TRBJ2-5; D is perhaps TRBD1 (6 bases). CDR3 size: 15 residues. Trimming removed 5 bases at V and 2 bases at J, with 14 bases between. CDR1 is KGHDR and CDR2 is SFDVKD in the germline V gene. CDR3 protein: CATSGSRGQQETQYF. CDR3 nucleotides: TGTGCCACCAGTGGTAGCAGGGGCCAACAAGAGACCCAGTACTTC.

The chain couples TRBV21-1 to TRBJ2-3; whether TRBD2, the table's D call, matches the DNA was not checked. TRBV21-1 is listed as a pseudogene. The CDR3 is 15 residues long. CDR3 sequence (DNA): TGTGCCAGCACCGCCCCGAACTCCTTCACAGATACGCAGTATTTT. Translated, it gives CASTAPNSFTDTQYF.

The J gene is TRBJ2-7, the V gene TRBV7-8, with a tentative D call TRBD2 (5 bases). The CDR3 has 13 residues. Germline lookup yields CDR1 SGHVS and CDR2 FQNEAQ. V lost 1 base and J 6 bases, leaving 10 bases between the germline ends. CDR3 region: CASSLVSRGEQYF. Written as DNA, the CDR3 is TGTGCCAGCAGCTTAGTGTCTCGGGGCGAGCAGTACTTC.

This sequence joins TRBV5-4 and TRBJ2-5, with 9 nucleotides matching TRBD1. With 3 bases clipped from V and 5 bases from J, the junction kept 11 bases outside the gene matches. Germline CDR1 and CDR2: SGHNT and YYREEE (reference sequence). The CDR3 runs to 16 residues. This chain's CDR3 is CASSSPGQGLLETQYF. The DNA for the CDR3 is TGTGCCAGCAGCTCACCGGGACAGGGACTTTTGGAGACCCAGTACTTC.

The chain carries TRBV10-3 and TRBJ2-2; a weak D match, TRBD1 (6 bases). The V end was cut by 6 bases, the J end by 3 bases, with 17 bases between. The germline gives CDR1 ENHRY, CDR2 SYGVKD. This CDR3 region has 16 residues. In DNA form, the CDR3 reads TGTGCCATCAGCACTCGAGTGGACAGCGACACCGGGGAGCTGTTTTTT. Translating it yields CAISTRVDSDTGELFF.

V and J are TRBV5-6 and TRBJ2-7, with 7 bases aligning to TRBD1. The germline V gene has CDR1 SGHDT and CDR2 YYEEEE. V was clipped by 0 bases and J by 2 bases; unmatched bases: 2. This CDR3 is built from 14 residues. The CDR3 is CASSLAGTAYEQYF. The DNA for the CDR3 is TGTGCCAGCAGCTTGGCCGGGACAGCCTACGAGCAGTACTTC. Full variable domain (remainder filled in from reference TRBV5-6 and TRBJ2-7): DAGVTQSPTHLIKTRGQQVTLRCSPKSGHDTVSWYQQALGQGPQFIFQYYEEEERQRGNFPDRFSGHQFPNYSSELNVNALLLGDSALYLCASSLAGTAYEQYFGPGTRLTVT.

The CDR3 region has the DNA TGCGCCAGCAGCTTGGGGAATCAGCGGGGCCAAGAGACCCAGTACTTC. Translated: CASSLGNQRGQETQYF. The chain joins TRBV5-1 to TRBJ2-5; TRBD2 agrees at 7 bases. The CDR3 spans 16 residues. The germline CDR1 and CDR2 sequences are SGHRS and YFSETQ. Trimming removed 0 bases from V and 1 base from J; junction bases left unmatched: 6.

The chain recombines TRBV13 with TRBJ1-1; D is undetermined. The CDR3 covers 13 residues. V lost 5 bases to trimming and J lost 0 bases, with 7 bases between them. Germline CDR1 PRHDT, CDR2 FYEKMQ (reference sequence). The CDR3 loop is CASSARVNTEAFF. CDR3 bases: TGTGCCAGCAGCGCGCGGGTGAACACTGAAGCTTTCTTT.

V usage is TRBV29-1 and J usage is TRBJ2-2; D unclear. This CDR3 spans 13 amino acids. V lost 4 bases and J 4 bases, leaving 10 bases between the germline ends. Germline V gives CDR1 SQVTM, CDR2 ANQGSEA. The CDR3 protein is CSVGAVSTGELFF. The CDR3 nucleotides read TGCAGCGTTGGAGCCGTGAGCACCGGGGAGCTGTTTTTT.

V is TRBV27 and J is TRBJ2-1; D is unclear. CDR1 MNHEY and CDR2 SMNVEV come from the germline V gene (reference sequence). The CDR3 spans 14 residues. V lost 3 bases and J 7 bases, leaving 13 bases between the germline ends. CDR3 amino acids: CASSFPGLMNEQFF. As DNA, the CDR3 is TGTGCCAGCAGTTTCCCAGGTTTGATGAATGAGCAGTTCTTC.

This rearrangement joins TRBV27 to TRBJ2-3; 13 nucleotides line up with TRBD2. Germline CDR1 is MNHEY and CDR2 is SMNVEV (reference sequence). There are 17 residues in the CDR3. Unmatched junction bases numbered 9, after V lost 6 bases and J lost 3 bases. For the CDR3, the DNA is TGTGCCAGCAGAAGAAGACTAGCGGGAGGAGAGACAGATACGCAGTATTTT. Its translation is CASRRRLAGGETDTQYF.

The V and J genes are TRBV3-1 (or the pseudogene TRBV3-2) and TRBJ2-7; 7 nucleotides align to TRBD1. V was clipped by 6 bases and J by 0 bases; unmatched bases: 5. This CDR3 comprises 14 residues. The germline V gene has CDR1 LGHDT and CDR2 YNNKEL (reference sequence). In DNA, the CDR3 is TGTGCCAGCAGACAACAGGGGAGCTCCTACGAGCAGTACTTC. This sequence encodes CASRQQGSSYEQYF.

DNA for the CDR3: TGCGCCAGCAGCCAAGATCCGGGACAGGGGGTTAACTATGGCTACACCTTC. Translated, it gives CASSQDPGQGVNYGYTF. The rearrangement joins TRBV4-1 to TRBJ1-2; 11 bases match TRBD1. Germline values: CDR1 MGHRA, CDR2 YSYEKL. The CDR3 extends over 17 amino acids. Losses at the gene ends were 0 bases for V and 1 base for J; bases not matched to a gene: 4.

The chain links TRBV24-1 to TRBJ2-7, with a weak D call TRBD1 (5 bases). The germline gives CDR1 KGHDR, CDR2 SFDVKD. V dropped 3 bases and J dropped 6 bases, with 11 bases sitting between them. The CDR3 runs 13 residues. The CDR3 bases are TGTGCCACCAGTGATGAGGCAGGGCTCGAGCAGTACTTC. It translates to CATSDEAGLEQYF.

V and J are TRBV20-1 and TRBJ2-1; TRBD2 matches 7 bases. CDR1 and CDR2 from the germline V gene are DFQATT and SNEGSKA (reference sequence). The CDR3 consists of 11 residues. V trimming: 2 bases; J trimming: 11 bases; junction bases outside the gene matches: 3. The CDR3: CSARSGTQQFF. The CDR3 region has the DNA TGCAGTGCTAGAAGCGGGACCCAGCAGTTCTTC.

The rearrangement uses TRBV28 and TRBJ2-1, with 9 bases matching TRBD1. CDR1 is MDHEN and CDR2 is SYDVKM in the germline V gene. This CDR3 has 15 residues. V lost 5 bases and J lost 5; bases outside the gene matches: 7. The CDR3 reads CASSPRDRANNEQFF. DNA for the CDR3: TGTGCCAGCAGTCCCCGGGACAGGGCGAACAATGAGCAGTTCTTC.

This rearrangement joins TRBV11-2 to TRBJ2-7, with 11 bases that match TRBD2. V trimming: 6 bases; J trimming: 3 bases; junction bases outside the gene matches: 7. The germline V gene has CDR1 SGHAT and CDR2 FQNNGV. There are 15 residues in the CDR3. The CDR3 is CASSSGTSGYYEQYF. CDR3 bases: TGTGCCAGCAGTTCCGGGACTAGCGGCTACTACGAGCAGTACTTC.